Below, one TCR beta chain is given with its context. The data are from a study of blood T cell repertoires in COVID-19. Study-level background: Italy, Spain and the United States were the sources of the convalescent and acute COVID-19 samples. From T cells, B-cell-depleted T cells, or PBMCs came the material, which was cDNA or gDNA.

Original analysis: Estimated nucleated cell counts came from reference gene primer amplification. Sequencing used immunoSEQ multiplex PCR; TCRdb keeps in-frame clones, though not all of them. That table is the source of V, J and clone size, and D and trimming were worked out from the DNA. The table has 210,000 or so clones, approximately 84% seen once. Germline CDR1 LNHDA, CDR2 SQIVND (reference sequence). The J segment lost 5 bases and the V segment lost 7 bases, leaving 14 bases of the junction unmatched. There are 16 residues in the CDR3. Material for sequencing was peripheral blood. The TCR comes from a woman aged 70-85 years with active or convalescent COVID-19. The V and J genes are TRBV19 and TRBJ1-5, with 7 bases matching TRBD1. CDR3 DNA: TGTGCCAGTACTCGTCGGGGTACAGGGGACGATCAGCCCCAGCATTTT. Amino acids: CASTRRGTGDDQPQHF.